This T cell receptor beta chain was captured by sequencing in a study of T cell responses to AZD1222 COVID-19 vaccine. The method was immunoSEQ multiplex PCR; TCRdb's version includes in-frame clones alone and lacks a portion of them. The sample consists of about 70,000 clones, approximately 86% of them appearing once. To note about this clone: Its matching antigen is unknown.

The V and J ends lost 0 bases and 0 bases respectively, with 9 bases between them. CDR3 length: 16 amino acids. Germline V gives CDR1 MNHEY, CDR2 SVGAGI. Study-level points and caveats: Donors were chiefly white British, with a greater number of females, and clonal diversity was perhaps underestimated. Vaccine-associated CD4 TCRs ranged over spike, dominating at 160-218 and 743-854. At study baseline, merely a handful of AZD1222 recipients were seropositive.

The TCR sequence derives from an adult in good health. Sequencing was performed on peripheral blood, taken on day 0 of MenACWY control vaccination. The chain joins TRBV6-5 to TRBJ1-3; D is ambiguous. The CDR3: CASSYSNPRSGNTIYF. The CDR3 region has the DNA TGTGCCAGCAGTTACTCTAACCCGCGCTCTGGAAACACCATATATTTT.